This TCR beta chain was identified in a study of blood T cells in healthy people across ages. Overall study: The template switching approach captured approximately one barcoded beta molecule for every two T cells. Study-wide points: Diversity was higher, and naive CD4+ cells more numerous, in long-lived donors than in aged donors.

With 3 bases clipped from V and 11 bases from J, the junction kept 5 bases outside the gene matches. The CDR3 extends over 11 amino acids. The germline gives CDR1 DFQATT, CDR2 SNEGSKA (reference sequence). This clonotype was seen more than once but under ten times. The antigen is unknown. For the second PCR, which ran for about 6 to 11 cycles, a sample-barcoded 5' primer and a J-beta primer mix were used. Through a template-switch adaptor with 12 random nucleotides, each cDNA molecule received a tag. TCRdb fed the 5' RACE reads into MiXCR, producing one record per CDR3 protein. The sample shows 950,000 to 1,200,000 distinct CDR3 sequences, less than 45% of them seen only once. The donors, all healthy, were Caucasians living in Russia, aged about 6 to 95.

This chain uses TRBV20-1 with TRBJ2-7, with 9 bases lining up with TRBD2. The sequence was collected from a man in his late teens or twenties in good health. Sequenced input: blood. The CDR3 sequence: CSASGLAGKYF. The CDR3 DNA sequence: TGCAGTGCTAGTGGTCTAGCGGGGAAGTACTTC.